The entry below describes one T cell receptor beta chain. Antigen: not known. The V gene lost 8 bases and the J gene lost 2 bases, with 13 bases spanning the gap. CDR3 length: 13 amino acids. Germline CDR1 reads MNHNS; CDR2 reads SASEGT. The data derive from a study of Graves' ophthalmopathy and Graves' hyperthyroidism. Study as a whole: Peripheral blood was gathered at first diagnosis, ahead of any treatment whatsoever. Study outcomes and limitations: Among thyroid clonotypes expanded above 0.001 frequency, most also appeared in blood.

Ages of hyperthyroidism patients ran from 18 to 65, and their diagnoses were new, under 2 months' duration. The PBMCs used were ones drawn from 10 ml of fresh peripheral blood. Amplified TCR beta CDR3 regions were obtained using RNA transcripts as template. First-round RT-PCR used HTBI primers; second-round multiplex PCR followed. Each CDR3 protein gets one entry after TCRdb re-called the multiplex PCR reads with MiXCR. The table records about 620,000 distinct CDR3 sequences, around a fifth of them present only once. The sample comprised peripheral blood. The chain uses TRBV6-1 and TRBJ2-7; D assignment may be TRBD1 or TRBD2 (6 bases each). The TCR comes from a woman aged 18 to 35 with stable Graves' hyperthyroidism. Some clones in this sample may be carry-over from other donors' samples. The CDR3 DNA reads as TGTGCCAGCGATGAGGGGGAGGCCTACGAGCAGTACTTC. This encodes CASDEGEAYEQYF.